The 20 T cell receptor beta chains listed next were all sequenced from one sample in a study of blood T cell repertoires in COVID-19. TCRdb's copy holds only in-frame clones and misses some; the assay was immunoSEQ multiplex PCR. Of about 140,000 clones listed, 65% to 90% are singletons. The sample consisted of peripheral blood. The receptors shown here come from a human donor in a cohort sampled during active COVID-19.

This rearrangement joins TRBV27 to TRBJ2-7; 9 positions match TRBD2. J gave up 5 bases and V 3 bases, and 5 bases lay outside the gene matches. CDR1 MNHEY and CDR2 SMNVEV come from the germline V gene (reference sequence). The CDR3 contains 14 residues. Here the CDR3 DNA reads TGTGCCAGCAGTTTTACGGCGGGAGGGCACGAGCAGTACTTC. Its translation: CASSFTAGGHEQYF.

The CDR3 nucleotides are TGCGCCAGCAGCTTCGGAGGGCTAGCGAGCTCCTACGAGCAGTACTTC. It translates to CASSFGGLASSYEQYF. J is TRBJ2-7 and V is TRBV5-1; tentative D call: TRBD2 (6 bases). Germline CDR1 reads SGHRS; CDR2 reads YFSETQ. Trimming cost V 2 bases and J 0 bases, with 15 bases left between them. There are 16 residues in the CDR3. Drawing the rest from reference TRBV5-1 and TRBJ2-7, the complete variable domain is KAGVTQTPRYLIKTRGQQVTLSCSPISGHRSVSWYQQTPGQGLQFLFEYFSETQRNKGNFPGRFSGRQFSNSRSEMNVSTLELGDSALYLCASSFGGLASSYEQYFGPGTRLTVT.

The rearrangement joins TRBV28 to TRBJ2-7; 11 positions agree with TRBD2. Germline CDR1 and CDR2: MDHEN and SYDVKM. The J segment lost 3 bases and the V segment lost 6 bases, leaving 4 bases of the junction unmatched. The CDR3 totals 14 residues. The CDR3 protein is CASSISGRVYEQYF. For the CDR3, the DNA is TGTGCCAGCAGCATTAGCGGGAGGGTCTACGAGCAGTACTTC.

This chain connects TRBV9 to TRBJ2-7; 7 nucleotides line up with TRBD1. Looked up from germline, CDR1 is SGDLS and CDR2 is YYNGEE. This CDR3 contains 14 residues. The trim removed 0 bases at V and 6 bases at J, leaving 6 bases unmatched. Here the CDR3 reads CASSVVGGSGEQYF. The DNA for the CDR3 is TGTGCCAGCAGCGTAGTAGGGGGCTCCGGCGAGCAGTACTTC.

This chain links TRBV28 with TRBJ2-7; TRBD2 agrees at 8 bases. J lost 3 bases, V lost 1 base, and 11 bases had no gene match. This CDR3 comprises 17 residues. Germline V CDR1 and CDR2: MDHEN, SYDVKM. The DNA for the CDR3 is TGTGCCAGCAGTTTATATGGGCGGGGGGCGAGCCACTACGAGCAGTACTTC. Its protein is CASSLYGRGASHYEQYF.

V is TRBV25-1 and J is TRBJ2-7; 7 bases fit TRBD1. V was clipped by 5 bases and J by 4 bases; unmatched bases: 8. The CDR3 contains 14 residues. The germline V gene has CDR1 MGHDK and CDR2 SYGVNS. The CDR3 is CASSPGTASYEQYF. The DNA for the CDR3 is TGTGCCAGCAGTCCCGGGACAGCTTCGTACGAGCAGTACTTC.

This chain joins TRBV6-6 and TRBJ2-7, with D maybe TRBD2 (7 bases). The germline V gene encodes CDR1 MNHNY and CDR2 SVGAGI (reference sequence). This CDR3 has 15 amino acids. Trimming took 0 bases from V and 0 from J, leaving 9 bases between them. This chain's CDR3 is CASSYSGGHSYEQYF. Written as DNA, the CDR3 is TGTGCCAGCAGTTACTCGGGGGGGCACTCCTACGAGCAGTACTTC.

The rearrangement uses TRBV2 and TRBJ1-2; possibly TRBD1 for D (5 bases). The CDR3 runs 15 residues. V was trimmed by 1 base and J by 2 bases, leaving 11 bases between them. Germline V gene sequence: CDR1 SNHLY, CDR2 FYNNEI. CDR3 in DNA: TGTGCCAGCAGTGAAGGACAGTATCCCAACTATGGCTACACCTTC. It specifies CASSEGQYPNYGYTF.

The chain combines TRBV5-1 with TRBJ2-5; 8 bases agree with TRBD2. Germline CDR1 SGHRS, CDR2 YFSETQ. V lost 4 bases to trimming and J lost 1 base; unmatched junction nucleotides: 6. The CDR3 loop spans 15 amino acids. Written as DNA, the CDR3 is TGCGCCAGCAGCCGGACTAGCTCCATCCAAGAGACCCAGTACTTC. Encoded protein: CASSRTSSIQETQYF.

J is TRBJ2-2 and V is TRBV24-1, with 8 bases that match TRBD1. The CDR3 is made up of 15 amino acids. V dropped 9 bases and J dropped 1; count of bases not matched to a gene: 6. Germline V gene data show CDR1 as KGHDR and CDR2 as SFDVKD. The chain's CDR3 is CATATGTGNTGELFF. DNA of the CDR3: TGTGCCACCGCAACCGGGACAGGGAACACCGGGGAGCTGTTTTTT.

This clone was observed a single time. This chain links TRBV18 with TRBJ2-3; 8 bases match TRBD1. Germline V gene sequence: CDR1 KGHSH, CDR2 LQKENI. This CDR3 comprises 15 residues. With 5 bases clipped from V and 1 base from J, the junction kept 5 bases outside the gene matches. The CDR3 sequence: CASSAWTGRTDTQYF. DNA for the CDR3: TGTGCCAGCTCAGCCTGGACAGGGCGCACAGATACGCAGTATTTT.

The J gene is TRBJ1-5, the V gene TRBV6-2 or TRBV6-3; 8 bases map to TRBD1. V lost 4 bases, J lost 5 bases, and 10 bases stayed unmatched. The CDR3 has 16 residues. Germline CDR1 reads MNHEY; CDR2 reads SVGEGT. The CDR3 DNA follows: TGTGCCAGCAGTTTTTTGAGGACAGGGATCTATCAGCCCCAGCATTTT. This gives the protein CASSFLRTGIYQPQHF.

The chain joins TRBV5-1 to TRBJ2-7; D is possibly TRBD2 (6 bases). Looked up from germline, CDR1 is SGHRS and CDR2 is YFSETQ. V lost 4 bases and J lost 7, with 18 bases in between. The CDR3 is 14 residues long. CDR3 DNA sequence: TGCGCCAGCAGCCCAGTCAACGGGAGATGGGAGCAGTACTTC. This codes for CASSPVNGRWEQYF.

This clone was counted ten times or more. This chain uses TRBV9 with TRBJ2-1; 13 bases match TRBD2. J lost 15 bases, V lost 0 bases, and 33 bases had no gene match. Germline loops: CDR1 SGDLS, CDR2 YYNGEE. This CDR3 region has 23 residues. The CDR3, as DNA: TGTGCCAGCAGCGTAGCACCGTCTTCCTTTGGGGACCCCGGGACTAGCGGGGATTGGACGCCGTTCTTC. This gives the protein CASSVAPSSFGDPGTSGDWTPFF.

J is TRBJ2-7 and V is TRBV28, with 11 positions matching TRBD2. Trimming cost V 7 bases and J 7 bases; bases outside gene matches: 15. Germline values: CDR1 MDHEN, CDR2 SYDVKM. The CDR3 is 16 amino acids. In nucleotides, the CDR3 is TGTGCCAGCACCCCCGCCGGGACTAGCGGACTGTGGGAGCAGTACTTC. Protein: CASTPAGTSGLWEQYF.

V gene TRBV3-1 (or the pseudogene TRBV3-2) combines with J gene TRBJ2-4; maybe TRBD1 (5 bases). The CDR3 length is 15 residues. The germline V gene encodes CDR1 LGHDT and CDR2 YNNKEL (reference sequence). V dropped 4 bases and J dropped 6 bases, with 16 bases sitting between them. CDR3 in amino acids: CASSRAPRRGNIQYF. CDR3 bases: TGTGCCAGCAGCCGAGCTCCTCGTAGGGGAAACATTCAGTACTTC.

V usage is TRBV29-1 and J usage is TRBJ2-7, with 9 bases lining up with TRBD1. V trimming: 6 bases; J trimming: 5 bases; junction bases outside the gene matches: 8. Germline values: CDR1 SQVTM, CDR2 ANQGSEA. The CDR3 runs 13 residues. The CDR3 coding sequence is TGCAGCGTGACCGGGACAGGGCTGGACGAGCAGTACTTC. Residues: CSVTGTGLDEQYF.

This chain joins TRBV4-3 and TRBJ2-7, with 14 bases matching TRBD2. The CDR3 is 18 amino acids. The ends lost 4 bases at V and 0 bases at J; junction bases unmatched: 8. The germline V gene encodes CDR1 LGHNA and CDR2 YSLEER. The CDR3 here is CASSRGTSGSPSSYEQYF. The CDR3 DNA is TGCGCCAGCAGCCGCGGGACTAGCGGGAGCCCCAGCTCCTACGAGCAGTACTTC.

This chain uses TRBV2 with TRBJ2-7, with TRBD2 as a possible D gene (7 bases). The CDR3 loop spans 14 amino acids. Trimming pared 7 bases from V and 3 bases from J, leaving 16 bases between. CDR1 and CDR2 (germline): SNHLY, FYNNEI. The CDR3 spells CASTQRDTHYEQYF. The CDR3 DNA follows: TGTGCCAGCACCCAGCGGGACACCCACTACGAGCAGTACTTC.

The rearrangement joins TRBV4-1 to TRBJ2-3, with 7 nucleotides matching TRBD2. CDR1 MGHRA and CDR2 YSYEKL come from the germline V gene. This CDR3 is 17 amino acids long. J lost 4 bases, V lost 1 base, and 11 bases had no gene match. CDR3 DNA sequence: TGCGCCAGCAGCCAAGCCAGAGCGGGATTGGCTTCAGATACGCAGTATTTT. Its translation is CASSQARAGLASDTQYF.